The 32 T cell receptor beta chains below come from one sample, sequenced in a study of blood T cell repertoires in COVID-19. Assay: immunoSEQ multiplex PCR; the TCRdb copy retains only in-frame clones and omits some. The table has a few hundred thousand clones, more than 70% seen once. The source material was peripheral blood. The receptors come from a woman aged 45-60 years with acute or convalescent COVID-19.

This chain connects TRBV30 to TRBJ1-1; tentative D call: TRBD1 (6 bases). The CDR3 is 12 amino acids. V was cut by 8 bases and J by 5 bases, with 15 bases left in between. Germline V gene lookup returns CDR1 GTSNPN and CDR2 SVGIG (reference sequence). The CDR3 nucleotides read TGTGCCGGGGAGGGGGGGGCGACTGAAGCTTTCTTT. Its translation is CAGEGGATEAFF. Combining the CDR3 with reference TRBV30 and TRBJ1-1 gives the whole variable domain SQTIHQWPATLVQPVGSPLSLECTVEGTSNPNLYWYRQAAGRGLQLLFYSVGIGQISSEVPQNLSASRPQDRQFILSSKKLLLSDSGFYLCAGEGGATEAFFGQGTRLTVV.

The chain carries TRBV7-2 and TRBJ1-2, with TRBD1 matching 7 bases. This CDR3 comprises 15 residues. V was clipped by 3 bases and J by 5 bases; unmatched bases: 9. Germline CDR1 SGHTA, CDR2 FQGNSA. The CDR3 nucleotides read TGTGCCAGCAGCTTTTCGGACAGGATTCTATATGGCTACACCTTC. Amino acid sequence: CASSFSDRILYGYTF.

In the case of this clone: Other nucleotide sequences from this sample produce the same CDR3. The V gene is TRBV4-1, the J gene TRBJ2-7, with unresolved D. Germline V gene lookup returns CDR1 MGHRA and CDR2 YSYEKL. V lost 1 base and J 0 bases, leaving 4 bases between the germline ends. This CDR3 has 13 residues. The CDR3 is CASSQVSSYEQYF. In DNA form, the CDR3 reads TGCGCCAGCAGCCAAGTGAGCTCCTACGAGCAGTACTTC.

The chain joins TRBV6-6 to TRBJ1-2, with D perhaps TRBD1 (5 bases). V was cut by 5 bases and J by 6 bases, with 13 bases left in between. Germline V CDR1 and CDR2: MNHNY, SVGAGI (reference sequence). CDR3 size: 13 residues. CDR3 bases: TGTGCCAGCAGTGGGCAGGGTATCGATGGCTACACCTTC. Encoded protein: CASSGQGIDGYTF.

V is TRBV28 and J is TRBJ1-5, with no clear D. The CDR3 is made up of 14 amino acids. V lost 2 bases and J 8 bases, leaving 13 bases between the germline ends. Germline V lookup: CDR1 MDHEN, CDR2 SYDVKM. The CDR3 sequence is CASSLGAEWEPQHF. The CDR3 DNA follows: TGTGCCAGCAGTTTAGGTGCGGAATGGGAGCCCCAGCATTTT.

CDR3 residues: CASSLSQGVQETQYF. DNA for the CDR3: TGTGCCAGCAGCTTAAGCCAGGGCGTCCAAGAGACCCAGTACTTC. The V gene is TRBV7-8, the J gene TRBJ2-5, with a tentative D call TRBD1 (5 bases). V shed 2 bases and J shed 1 base, with 11 bases lying between them. Germline V gene lookup returns CDR1 SGHVS and CDR2 FQNEAQ. The CDR3 contains 15 residues.

The chain employs TRBV28 and TRBJ1-3; no clear D gene. Germline V gene data show CDR1 as MDHEN and CDR2 as SYDVKM. The CDR3 spans 14 residues. V was pared by 6 bases and J by 8 bases, with 17 bases between. CDR3 coding DNA: TGTGCCAGCAGGCCCTGGGTGGAGGACCACACCATATATTTT. Translation gives CASRPWVEDHTIYF.

The chain has TRBV6-5 and TRBJ2-5; TRBD1 agrees at 7 bases. The V gene's germline CDR1 is MNHEY and CDR2 SVGAGI. The CDR3 has 15 residues. Unmatched junction bases numbered 5, after V lost 0 bases and J lost 4 bases. As DNA, the CDR3 is TGTGCCAGCAGTTACTCGAGTAGGGGGCTAGAGACCCAGTACTTC. This sequence encodes CASSYSSRGLETQYF.

This chain uses TRBV27 with TRBJ2-1; 12 bases are shared with TRBD2. The CDR3 is 18 residues long. The germline gives CDR1 MNHEY, CDR2 SMNVEV (reference sequence). Trimming took 1 base from V and 2 from J; bases not matched to a gene: 6. The CDR3 DNA is TGTGCCAGCAGTTTATGGCTAGCGGGAGGGCCAGCCTACAATGAGCAGTTCTTC. This encodes CASSLWLAGGPAYNEQFF.

This CDR3 reads CASSPAGTSGSGSYNEQFF. The CDR3 coding sequence is TGTGCCAGCAGCCCAGCCGGGACTAGCGGGAGTGGCTCCTACAATGAGCAGTTCTTC. The chain carries TRBV4-2 and TRBJ2-1; 14 bases are a match to TRBD2. The V gene's germline CDR1 is LGHNA and CDR2 YNFKEQ. The V segment lost 4 bases and the J segment 0 bases; nucleotides outside the gene matches: 8. The CDR3 loop spans 19 amino acids.

The chain combines TRBV13 with TRBJ2-2, with 9 positions matching TRBD1. Trimming took 5 bases from V and 5 from J; bases not matched to a gene: 12. The CDR3 is 17 amino acids. CDR1 and CDR2 from the germline V gene are PRHDT and FYEKMQ (reference sequence). The CDR3 protein is CASSPIPGQGLTGELFF. Here the CDR3 DNA reads TGTGCCAGCAGCCCCATCCCGGGACAGGGACTTACCGGGGAGCTGTTTTTT.

J is TRBJ2-7 and V is TRBV6-2 or TRBV6-3, with D possibly being TRBD2 (5 bases). The CDR3 contains 13 residues. The germline V gene encodes CDR1 MNHEY and CDR2 SVGEGT. Deletions cut 2 bases from V and 3 bases from J, with 8 bases between. The CDR3 bases are TGTGCCAGCAGTTACGAGGGCCTCTACGAGCAGTACTTC. Encoded protein: CASSYEGLYEQYF.

This clone was counted once. The chain combines TRBV24-1 with TRBJ1-2; D ambiguous. V was pared by 3 bases and J by 8 bases, with 6 bases between. Germline V gene sequence: CDR1 KGHDR, CDR2 SFDVKD. The CDR3 spans 11 residues. The CDR3 sequence: CATSDNRGYTF. Written as DNA, the CDR3 is TGTGCCACCAGTGATAACAGAGGCTACACCTTC.

The chain couples TRBV2 to TRBJ1-2; D is ambiguous. The V end lost 6 bases, the J end lost 4 bases, and 12 bases lay between the germline ends. Germline CDR1 reads SNHLY; CDR2 reads FYNNEI. The CDR3 is made up of 13 amino acids. CDR3 in amino acids: CASRDSGGYGYTF. The CDR3 nucleotides are TGTGCCAGCAGGGACTCTGGCGGCTATGGCTACACCTTC.

This clone showed up just once. The chain couples TRBV7-6 to TRBJ1-1, with 8 bases aligning to TRBD1. Germline lookup yields CDR1 SGHVS and CDR2 FNYEAQ. The CDR3 totals 16 residues. After removal of 2 bases from V and 4 bases from J, the junction contained 9 bases not matched to a gene. CDR3 loop: CASSLLDRVVGTEAFF. The CDR3 nucleotides read TGTGCCAGCAGCTTATTGGACAGGGTTGTAGGCACTGAAGCTTTCTTT.

Concerning this clone itself: At one end the junction does not follow the germline gene, possibly because of a read error. This chain joins TRBV12-3 or TRBV12-4 and TRBJ1-3, with 7 bases lining up with TRBD1. This CDR3 is 11 amino acids long. Here the CDR3 reads CASSPRTGPLF. The DNA of the CDR3 is TGTGCCAGCAGTCCCCGGACAGGCCCGCTTTTT.

The chain couples TRBV14 to TRBJ2-5; 14 positions match TRBD2. The CDR3 extends over 15 amino acids. From germline, CDR1 is SGHDN and CDR2 FVKESK. The junction had 2 bases not matched to a gene; V was cut back by 4 bases and J by 4 bases. This CDR3 is CASSPGTSGRETQYF. The CDR3 nucleotides read TGTGCCAGCAGCCCTGGGACTAGCGGGAGAGAGACCCAGTACTTC. The whole variable domain, remainder taken from reference TRBV14 and TRBJ2-5, is EAGVTQFPSHSVIEKGQTVTLRCDPISGHDNLYWYRRVMGKEIKFLLHFVKESKQDESGMPNNRFLAERTGGTYSTLKVQPAELEDSGVYFCASSPGTSGRETQYFGPGTRLLVL.

V and J are TRBV28 and TRBJ1-4; D possibly corresponds to TRBD1 (6 bases). Trimming took 4 bases from V and 1 from J, leaving 10 bases between them. The CDR3 runs to 15 residues. The germline gives CDR1 MDHEN, CDR2 SYDVKM. The CDR3 here is CASSSGGRTNEKLFF. The CDR3 bases are TGTGCCAGCAGTTCCGGGGGGCGAACTAATGAAAAACTGTTTTTT.

The CDR3 is CASSADLTGDTEAFF. As DNA, the CDR3 is TGTGCCAGCAGTGCAGACCTCACAGGGGACACTGAAGCTTTCTTT. The rearrangement joins TRBV2 to TRBJ1-1; the match to TRBD1 covers 7 bases. CDR3 length: 15 amino acids. The junction had 8 bases not matched to a gene; V was cut back by 4 bases and J by 3 bases. Germline V gives CDR1 SNHLY, CDR2 FYNNEI.

J is TRBJ1-5 and V is TRBV28; 8 bases are a match to TRBD1. Germline V gene sequence: CDR1 MDHEN, CDR2 SYDVKM. CDR3 size: 14 residues. Trimming cost V 7 bases and J 7 bases; bases outside gene matches: 9. CDR3 residues: CASTLYRGRQPQHF. In DNA form, the CDR3 reads TGTGCCAGCACCTTGTACAGGGGGAGACAGCCCCAGCATTTT.

The chain uses TRBV2 and TRBJ2-5, with D perhaps matching TRBD1 (8 bases). The CDR3 is 15 residues long. V dropped 4 bases and J dropped 5 bases, with 17 bases sitting between them. CDR1 is SNHLY, CDR2 FYNNEI, per germline. CDR3 nucleotide sequence: TGTGCCAGCAGTGGGGGGGGGACAGGAACCGAGACCCAGTACTTC. This codes for CASSGGGTGTETQYF.

This rearrangement joins TRBV4-3 to TRBJ1-2; 11 nucleotides align to TRBD1. Trimming cost V 6 bases and J 4 bases; bases outside gene matches: 7. The CDR3 is 15 residues long. CDR1 and CDR2 from the germline V gene are LGHNA and YSLEER. The CDR3 loop is CASRPGQGATYGYTF. CDR3 DNA: TGCGCCAGCAGACCCGGACAGGGGGCCACCTATGGCTACACCTTC.

The V call is TRBV5-5, the J call TRBJ2-1; 10 nucleotides align to TRBD2. The CDR3 sequence is 18 residues long. The germline gives CDR1 SGHKS, CDR2 YYEKEE (reference sequence). The trim removed 0 bases at V and 7 bases at J, leaving 13 bases unmatched. The CDR3 DNA is TGTGCCAGCAGCTTGGCCCCTAGCGGGAGTGGGTTTAGTAATGAGCAGTTCTTC. Translation gives CASSLAPSGSGFSNEQFF.

The V and J genes are TRBV19 and TRBJ2-3, with 8 bases that match TRBD1. In germline, CDR1 is LNHDA, CDR2 SQIVND (reference sequence). The ends lost 7 bases at V and 0 bases at J; junction bases unmatched: 6. This CDR3 contains 15 residues. The CDR3, as DNA: TGTGCCAGTAAGGACAGGGTCAGTAGCACAGATACGCAGTATTTT. Amino acid sequence: CASKDRVSSTDTQYF.

This clone was seen a few times. Given the absence of the conserved phenylalanine or tryptophan at the CDR3 end, a read error is likely. The limits of the CDR3 on the DNA are not certain, so only TCRdb's listed CDR3 is given. J is TRBJ1-1 and V is TRBV7-2. CDR1 and CDR2 from the germline V gene are SGHTA and FQGNSA. The CDR3 contains 12 residues when both ends are counted. The CDR3 loop is CASSLPGEKLSM.

The rearrangement links TRBV28 to TRBJ1-2; TRBD1 matches at 7 bases. This CDR3 is built from 16 residues. CDR1 and CDR2 (germline): MDHEN, SYDVKM. The V and J ends lost 3 bases and 3 bases, in that order; junction bases with no gene match: 10. The CDR3 spells CASSFSRAGGHYGYTF. The DNA for the CDR3 is TGTGCCAGCAGTTTTAGTAGGGCAGGGGGGCACTATGGCTACACCTTC.

The chain couples TRBV3-1 (or the pseudogene TRBV3-2) to TRBJ2-1; TRBD2 aligns across 10 bases. In germline, CDR1 is LGHDT, CDR2 YNNKEL (reference sequence). The V segment lost 4 bases and the J segment 6 bases; nucleotides outside the gene matches: 9. There are 16 residues in the CDR3. CDR3 region: CASSLSGRASGNEQFF. DNA for the CDR3: TGTGCCAGCAGCCTGAGCGGGAGGGCCTCGGGCAATGAGCAGTTCTTC.

This clone was observed a few times. The chain has TRBV19 and TRBJ2-7; D may be TRBD2 (7 bases). CDR3 length: 15 residues. CDR1 is LNHDA and CDR2 is SQIVND in the germline V gene (reference sequence). The V end lost 5 bases, the J end lost 4 bases, and 18 bases lay between the germline ends. CDR3 sequence reads: CASSSGGGQIYEQYF. The CDR3 DNA reads as TGTGCCAGTAGTTCGGGGGGCGGTCAGATTTACGAGCAGTACTTC.

The chain combines TRBV2 with TRBJ2-5; a weak D match, TRBD1 (5 bases). Trimming removed 8 bases from V and 4 bases from J, with 14 bases in between. The germline V gene has CDR1 SNHLY and CDR2 FYNNEI. This CDR3 is built from 13 residues. The CDR3 nucleotides are TGTGCCAGCCTTCGGCAGGGCCGAGAGACCCAGTACTTC. Translating it yields CASLRQGRETQYF.

As for this clone: Other DNA sequences of this sample code for an identical CDR3. V gene TRBV2 combines with J gene TRBJ1-6; no reliable D call. The CDR3 is 13 amino acids. V lost 6 bases to trimming and J lost 0 bases, with 3 bases between them. Germline lookup yields CDR1 SNHLY and CDR2 FYNNEI. The CDR3 bases are TGTGCCAGCAGGAGCTCCTATAATTCACCCCTCCACTTT. This encodes CASRSSYNSPLHF.

The chain recombines TRBV7-3 with TRBJ2-7; 9 nucleotides match TRBD2. After removal of 2 bases from V and 3 bases from J, the junction contained 5 bases not matched to a gene. CDR3 length: 15 amino acids. Germline loops: CDR1 SGHTA, CDR2 FQGTGA. The CDR3 reads CASSLDASGVYEQYF. CDR3 DNA sequence: TGTGCCAGCAGCTTAGATGCTAGCGGGGTCTACGAGCAGTACTTC.

The table lists this clone with a count of one. The chain is built from TRBV27 and TRBJ2-7, with TRBD2 identical over 12 bases. The CDR3 spans 14 residues. Trimming removed 8 bases from V and 4 bases from J; junction bases left unmatched: 6. Per the germline V gene, CDR1 is MNHEY and CDR2 is SMNVEV (reference sequence). The CDR3 loop is CASRRLAGAYEQYF. CDR3 in DNA: TGTGCCAGCCGGAGACTAGCGGGGGCTTACGAGCAGTACTTC.